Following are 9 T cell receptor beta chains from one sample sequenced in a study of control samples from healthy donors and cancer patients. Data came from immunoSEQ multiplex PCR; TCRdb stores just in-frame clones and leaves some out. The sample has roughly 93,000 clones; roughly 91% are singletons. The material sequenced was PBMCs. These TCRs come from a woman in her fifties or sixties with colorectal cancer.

DNA of the CDR3: TGCAGTGCTAGTCCAGGGACTCACCTCCAGCCCCAGCATTTT. Residues: CSASPGTHLQPQHF. The V gene is TRBV20-1, the J gene TRBJ1-5; perhaps TRBD1 as D (5 bases). Per germline, CDR1 DFQATT and CDR2 SNEGSKA (reference sequence). The CDR3 contains 14 residues. Trimming cost V 3 bases and J 7 bases, with 16 bases left between them.

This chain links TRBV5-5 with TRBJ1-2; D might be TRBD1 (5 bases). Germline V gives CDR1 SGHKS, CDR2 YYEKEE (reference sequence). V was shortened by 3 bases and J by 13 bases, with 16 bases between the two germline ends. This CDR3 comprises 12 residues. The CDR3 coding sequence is TGTGCCAGCAGCTCAATTGACAGTAGAGTCACCTTC. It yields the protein CASSSIDSRVTF.

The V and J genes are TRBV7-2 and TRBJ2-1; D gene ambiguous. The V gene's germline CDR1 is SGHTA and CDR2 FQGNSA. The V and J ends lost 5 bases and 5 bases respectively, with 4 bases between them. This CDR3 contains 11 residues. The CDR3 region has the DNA TGTGCCAGCAGCAACCACAATGAGCAGTTCTTC. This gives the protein CASSNHNEQFF.

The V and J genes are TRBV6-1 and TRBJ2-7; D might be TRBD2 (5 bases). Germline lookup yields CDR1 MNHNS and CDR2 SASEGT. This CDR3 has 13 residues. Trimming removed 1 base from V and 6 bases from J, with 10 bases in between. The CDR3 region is CASSEGDRGEQYV. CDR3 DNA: TGTGCCAGCAGTGAAGGGGATCGGGGCGAGCAGTACGTC.

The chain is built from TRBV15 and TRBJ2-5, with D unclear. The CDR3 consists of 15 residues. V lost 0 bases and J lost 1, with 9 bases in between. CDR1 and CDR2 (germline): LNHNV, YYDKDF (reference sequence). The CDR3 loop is CATSRDIGPQETQYF. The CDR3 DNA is TGTGCCACCAGCAGAGATATCGGGCCCCAAGAGACCCAGTACTTC. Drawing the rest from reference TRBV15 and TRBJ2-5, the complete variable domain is DAMVIQNPRYQVTQFGKPVTLSCSQTLNHNVMYWYQQKSSQAPKLLFHYYDKDFNNEADTPDNFQSRRPNTSFCFLDIRSPGLGDTAMYLCATSRDIGPQETQYFGPGTRLLVL.

The CDR3 reads CASSYRLAGGTGELFF. The CDR3 DNA is TGTGCCAGCAGCTATAGACTAGCGGGGGGCACCGGGGAGCTGTTTTTT. V is TRBV5-5 and J is TRBJ2-2; 13 positions agree with TRBD2. V lost 3 bases to trimming and J lost 4 bases; unmatched junction nucleotides: 3. Germline assignment: CDR1 SGHKS and CDR2 YYEKEE (reference sequence). This CDR3 spans 16 amino acids.

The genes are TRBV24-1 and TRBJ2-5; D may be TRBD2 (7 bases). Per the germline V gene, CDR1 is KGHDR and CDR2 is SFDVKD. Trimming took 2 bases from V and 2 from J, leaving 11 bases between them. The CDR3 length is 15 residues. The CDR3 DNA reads TGTGCCACCAGTGATTGGCGGGGGCAACAAGAGACCCAGTACTTC. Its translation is CATSDWRGQQETQYF.

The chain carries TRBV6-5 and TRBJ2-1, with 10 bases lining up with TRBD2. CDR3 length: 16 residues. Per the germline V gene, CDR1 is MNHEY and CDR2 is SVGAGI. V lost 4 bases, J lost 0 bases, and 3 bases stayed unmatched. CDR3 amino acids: CASSSLAGSSYNEQFF. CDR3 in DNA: TGTGCCAGCAGTTCACTAGCGGGGAGCTCCTACAATGAGCAGTTCTTC.

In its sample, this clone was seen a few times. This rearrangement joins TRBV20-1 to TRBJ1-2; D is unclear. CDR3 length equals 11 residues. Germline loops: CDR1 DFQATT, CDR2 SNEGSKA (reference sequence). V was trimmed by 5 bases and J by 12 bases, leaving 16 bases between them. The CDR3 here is CSAFEDPGHTF. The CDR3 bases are TGCAGTGCTTTCGAAGACCCCGGTCACACCTTC.